This TCR beta chain was sequenced in a study of CD8+ T cells in alopecia areata. Whole-study context: It was roughly 7-10-week-old female C3H/HeJ mice that received skin from approximately 6-13-month-old C3H/HeJ graft donors with spontaneous alopecia.

For this clone: Its antigen is as yet unknown. Here the gene names and germline are mouse. The sequence runs out 4 residues before the end of the CDR3; the remainder is reconstructed from the germline J gene. Other DNA sequences of this sample code for an identical CDR3.

This CDR3 is 14 amino acids long. Germline-derived CDR1 and CDR2 are NNHDY and SYVADS. V dropped 0 bases and J dropped 1 base, with 6 bases sitting between them. Reverse transcribed after extraction, RNA yielded cDNA as the sequencing template. TCRdb's copy holds only in-frame clones and misses some; the assay was immunoSEQ multiplex PCR. In total the sample includes around 100,000 clones, none of them seen once. Findings of the study overall: Patients displayed less clarity in TCR sharing than mice, a finding possibly related to HLA. The study found higher clonality in lesional than normal scalp, especially in alopecia totalis/universalis. Sequencing of scalp tissue also captures the resident alphabeta T cells of normal skin.

Source material: lesional skin. The receptor comes from a C3H/HeJ mouse with alopecia areata. The MHC haplotype of the strain is H2-k. The genes are TRBV13-3 and TRBJ2-3; weak D call: TRBD2 (5 bases). The CDR3 spells CASSDAWGAETLYF. Partial CDR3 DNA: TGTGCCAGCAGTGATGCCTGGGGTGCAGAA.